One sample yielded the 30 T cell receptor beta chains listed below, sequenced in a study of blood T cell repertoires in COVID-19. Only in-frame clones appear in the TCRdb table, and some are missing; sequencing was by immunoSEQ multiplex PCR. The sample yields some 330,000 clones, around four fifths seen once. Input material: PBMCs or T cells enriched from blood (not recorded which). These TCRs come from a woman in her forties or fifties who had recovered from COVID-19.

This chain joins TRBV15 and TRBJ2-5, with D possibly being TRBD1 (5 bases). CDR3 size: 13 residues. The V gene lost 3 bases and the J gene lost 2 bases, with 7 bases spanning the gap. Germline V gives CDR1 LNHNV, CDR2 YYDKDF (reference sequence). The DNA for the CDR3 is TGTGCCACCAGCAGGGACATGCAAGAGACCCAGTACTTC. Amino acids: CATSRDMQETQYF.

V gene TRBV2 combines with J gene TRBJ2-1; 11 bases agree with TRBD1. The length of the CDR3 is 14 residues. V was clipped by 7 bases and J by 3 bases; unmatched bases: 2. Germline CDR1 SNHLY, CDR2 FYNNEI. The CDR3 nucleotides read TGTGCCAGCATAGGGACAGGGGGCTACAATGAGCAGTTCTTC. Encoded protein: CASIGTGGYNEQFF. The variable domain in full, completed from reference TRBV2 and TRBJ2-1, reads EPEVTQTPSHQVTQMGQEVILRCVPISNHLYFYWYRQILGQKVEFLVSFYNNEISEKSEIFDDQFSVERPDGSNFTLKIRSTKLEDSAMYFCASIGTGGYNEQFFGPGTRLTVL.

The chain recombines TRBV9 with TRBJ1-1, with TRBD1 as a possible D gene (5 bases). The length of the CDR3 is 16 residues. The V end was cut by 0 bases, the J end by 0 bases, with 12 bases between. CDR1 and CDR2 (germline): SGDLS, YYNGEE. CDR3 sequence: CASSVGTGRMNTEAFF. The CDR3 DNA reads TGTGCCAGCAGCGTAGGAACAGGTCGCATGAACACTGAAGCTTTCTTT.

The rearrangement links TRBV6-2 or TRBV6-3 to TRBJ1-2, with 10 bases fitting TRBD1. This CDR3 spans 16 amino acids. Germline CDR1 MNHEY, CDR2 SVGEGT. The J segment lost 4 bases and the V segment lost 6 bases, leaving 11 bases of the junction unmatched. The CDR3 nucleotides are TGTGCCAGCAGCTCATTGGGACAGGGGCATTTCTATGGCTACACCTTC. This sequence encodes CASSSLGQGHFYGYTF.

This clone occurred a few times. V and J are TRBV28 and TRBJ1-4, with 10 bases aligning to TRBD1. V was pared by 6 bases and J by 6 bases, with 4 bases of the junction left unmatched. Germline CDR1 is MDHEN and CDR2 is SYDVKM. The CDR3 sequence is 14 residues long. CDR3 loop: CASRRTGGDEKLFF. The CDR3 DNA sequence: TGTGCCAGCAGGCGGACAGGGGGGGATGAAAAACTGTTTTTT.

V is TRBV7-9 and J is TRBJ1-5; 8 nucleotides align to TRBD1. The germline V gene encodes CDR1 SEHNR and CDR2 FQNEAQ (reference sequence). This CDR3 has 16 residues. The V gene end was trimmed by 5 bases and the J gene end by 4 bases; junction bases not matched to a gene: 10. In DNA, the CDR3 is TGTGCCAGCAGCGATGGACAGGGATTAGGAAATCAGCCCCAGCATTTT. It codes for CASSDGQGLGNQPQHF.

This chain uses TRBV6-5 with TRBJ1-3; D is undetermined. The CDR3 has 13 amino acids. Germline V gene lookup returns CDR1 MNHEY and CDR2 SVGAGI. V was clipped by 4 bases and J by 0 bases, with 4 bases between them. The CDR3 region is CASSSVSGNTIYF. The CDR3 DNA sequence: TGTGCCAGCAGTTCGGTCTCTGGAAACACCATATATTTT.

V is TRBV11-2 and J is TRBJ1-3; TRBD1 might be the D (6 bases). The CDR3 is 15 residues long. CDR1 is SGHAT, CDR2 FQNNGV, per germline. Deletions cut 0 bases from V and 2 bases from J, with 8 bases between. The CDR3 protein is CASSLDDRTGNTIYF. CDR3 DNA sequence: TGTGCCAGCAGCTTAGATGACAGGACTGGAAACACCATATATTTT.

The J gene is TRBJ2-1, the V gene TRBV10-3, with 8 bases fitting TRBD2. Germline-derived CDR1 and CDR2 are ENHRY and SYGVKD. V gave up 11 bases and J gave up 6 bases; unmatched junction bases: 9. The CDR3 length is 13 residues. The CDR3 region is CAAHPGGSNEQFF. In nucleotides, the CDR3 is TGTGCCGCCCATCCGGGGGGGTCCAATGAGCAGTTCTTC.

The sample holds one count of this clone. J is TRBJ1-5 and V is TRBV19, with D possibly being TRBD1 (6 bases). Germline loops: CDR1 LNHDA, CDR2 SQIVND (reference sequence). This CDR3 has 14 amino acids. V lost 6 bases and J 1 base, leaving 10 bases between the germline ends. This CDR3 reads CASREDRSNQPQHF. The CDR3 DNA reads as TGTGCCAGTAGGGAGGACAGAAGCAATCAGCCCCAGCATTTT.

CDR3 coding DNA: TGTGCCAGCTCACCGCTAGCGGGGGGGTATCAAGAGACCCAGTACTTC. It is translated as CASSPLAGGYQETQYF. This chain connects TRBV18 to TRBJ2-5; TRBD2 matches 12 bases. CDR1 and CDR2 (germline): KGHSH, LQKENI. The CDR3 is 16 amino acids. The trim removed 3 bases at V and 2 bases at J, leaving 4 bases unmatched.

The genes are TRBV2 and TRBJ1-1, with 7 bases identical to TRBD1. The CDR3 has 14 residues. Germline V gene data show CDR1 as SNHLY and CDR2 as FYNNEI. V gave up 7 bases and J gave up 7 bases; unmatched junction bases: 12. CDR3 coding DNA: TGTGCCAGCAACTCAGACAGGGCCTCGATTGAAGCTTTCTTT. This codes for CASNSDRASIEAFF.

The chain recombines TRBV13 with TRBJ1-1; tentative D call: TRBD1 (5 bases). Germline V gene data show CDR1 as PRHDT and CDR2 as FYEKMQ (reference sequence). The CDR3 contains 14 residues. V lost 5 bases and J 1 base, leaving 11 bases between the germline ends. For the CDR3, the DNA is TGTGCCAGCAGCCCGGGACTCACGAACACTGAAGCTTTCTTT. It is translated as CASSPGLTNTEAFF.

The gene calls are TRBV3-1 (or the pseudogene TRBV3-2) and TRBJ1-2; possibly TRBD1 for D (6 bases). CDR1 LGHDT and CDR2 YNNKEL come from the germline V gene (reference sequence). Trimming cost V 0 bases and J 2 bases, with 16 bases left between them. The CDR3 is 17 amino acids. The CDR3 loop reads CASSQDRGSGGNYGYTF. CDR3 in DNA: TGTGCCAGCAGCCAAGATAGGGGGTCCGGCGGGAACTATGGCTACACCTTC.

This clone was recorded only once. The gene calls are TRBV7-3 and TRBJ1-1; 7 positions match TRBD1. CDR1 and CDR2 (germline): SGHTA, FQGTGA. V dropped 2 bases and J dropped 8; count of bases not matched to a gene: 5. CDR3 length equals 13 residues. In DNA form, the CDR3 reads TGTGCCAGCAGCTTAGCCACAGGGGCGGAAGCTTTCTTT. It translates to CASSLATGAEAFF.

The CDR3 DNA follows: TGTGCCAGCCGATTACAGGGTTGGACTGAAGCTTTCTTT. It encodes CASRLQGWTEAFF. The chain uses TRBV19 and TRBJ1-1; D possibly corresponds to TRBD1 (6 bases). The CDR3 loop spans 13 amino acids. In germline, CDR1 is LNHDA, CDR2 SQIVND (reference sequence). Between the trimmed V and J ends, which lost 9 bases and 5 bases, there was a span of 16 bases.

The CDR3 coding sequence is TGTGCCAGCAGCCTTGACAGGGTCTCTTTCTTT. Residues: CASSLDRVSFF. The V call is TRBV11-2, the J call TRBJ1-1, with TRBD1 matching 7 bases. The CDR3 loop spans 11 amino acids. Germline loops: CDR1 SGHAT, CDR2 FQNNGV. Trimming cost V 5 bases and J 12 bases; bases outside gene matches: 6.

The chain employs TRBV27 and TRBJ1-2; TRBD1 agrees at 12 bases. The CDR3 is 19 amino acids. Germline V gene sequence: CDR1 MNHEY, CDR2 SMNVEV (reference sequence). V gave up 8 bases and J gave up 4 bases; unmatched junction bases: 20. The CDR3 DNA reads TGTGCCAGCTCCTCCAAGCGAGCGGGACAGGGGGCCGTGGTCTATGGCTACACCTTC. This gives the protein CASSSKRAGQGAVVYGYTF.

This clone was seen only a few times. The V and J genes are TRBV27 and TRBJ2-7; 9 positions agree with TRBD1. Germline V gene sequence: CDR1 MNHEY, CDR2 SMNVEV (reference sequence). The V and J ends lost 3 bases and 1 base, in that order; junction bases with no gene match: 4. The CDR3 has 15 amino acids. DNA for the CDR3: TGTGCCAGCAGTTTCCGGGACAGGGTGTCCTACGAGCAGTACTTC. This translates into CASSFRDRVSYEQYF.

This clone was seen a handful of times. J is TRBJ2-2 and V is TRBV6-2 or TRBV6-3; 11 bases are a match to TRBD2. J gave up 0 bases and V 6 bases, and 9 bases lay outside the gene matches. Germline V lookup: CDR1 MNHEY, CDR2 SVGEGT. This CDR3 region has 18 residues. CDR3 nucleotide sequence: TGTGCCAGCAGCCGAACCGTACTAGCGGGAGCGAACACCGGGGAGCTGTTTTTT. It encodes CASSRTVLAGANTGELFF.

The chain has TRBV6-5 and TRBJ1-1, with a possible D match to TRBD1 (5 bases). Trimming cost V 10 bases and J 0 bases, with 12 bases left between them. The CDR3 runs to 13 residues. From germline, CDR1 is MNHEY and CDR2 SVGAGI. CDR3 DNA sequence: TGTGCCACCCAGACAGAAATGAACACTGAAGCTTTCTTT. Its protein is CATQTEMNTEAFF.

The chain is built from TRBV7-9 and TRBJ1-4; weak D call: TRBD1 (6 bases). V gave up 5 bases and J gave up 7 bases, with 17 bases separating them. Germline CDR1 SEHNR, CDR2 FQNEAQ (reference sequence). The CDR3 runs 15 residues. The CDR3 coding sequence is TGTGCCAGCAGCCCCACGCGGGGGCTGAGTGAAAAACTGTTTTTT. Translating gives CASSPTRGLSEKLFF.

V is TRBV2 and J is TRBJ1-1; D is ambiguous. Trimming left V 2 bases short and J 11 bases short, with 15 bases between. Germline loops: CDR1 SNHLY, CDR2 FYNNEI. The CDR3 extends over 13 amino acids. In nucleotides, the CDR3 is TGTGCCAGCAGTGAATCTCTGCGTCCAAAGGCTTTCTTT. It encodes CASSESLRPKAFF.

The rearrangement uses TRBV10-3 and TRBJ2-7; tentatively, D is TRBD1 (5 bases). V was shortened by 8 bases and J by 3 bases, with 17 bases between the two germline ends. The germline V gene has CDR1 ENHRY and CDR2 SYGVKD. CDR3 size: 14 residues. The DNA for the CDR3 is TGTGCCATCTCTCAGGGCCAAGACCTCTACGAGCAGTACTTC. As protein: CAISQGQDLYEQYF.

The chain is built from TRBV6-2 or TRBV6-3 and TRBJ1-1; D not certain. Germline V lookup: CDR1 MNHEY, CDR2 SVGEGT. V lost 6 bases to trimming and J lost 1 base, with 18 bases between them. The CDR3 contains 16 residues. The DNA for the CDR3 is TGTGCCAGCAGCCAGTCGTTGGGAGCTCGGAACACTGAAGCTTTCTTT. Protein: CASSQSLGARNTEAFF.

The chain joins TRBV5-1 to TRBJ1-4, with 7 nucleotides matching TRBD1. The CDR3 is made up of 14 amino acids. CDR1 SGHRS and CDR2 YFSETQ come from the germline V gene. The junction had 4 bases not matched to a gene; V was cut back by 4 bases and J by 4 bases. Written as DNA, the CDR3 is TGCGCCAGCAGCATACAGGGGAGTAATGAAAAACTGTTTTTT. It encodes CASSIQGSNEKLFF.

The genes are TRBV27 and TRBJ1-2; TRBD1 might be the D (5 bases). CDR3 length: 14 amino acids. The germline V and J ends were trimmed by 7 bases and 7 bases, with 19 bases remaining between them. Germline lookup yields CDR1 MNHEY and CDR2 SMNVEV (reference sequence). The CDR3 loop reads CASKPSQGWGGYTF. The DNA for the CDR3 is TGTGCCAGCAAACCCTCCCAGGGCTGGGGTGGCTACACCTTC.

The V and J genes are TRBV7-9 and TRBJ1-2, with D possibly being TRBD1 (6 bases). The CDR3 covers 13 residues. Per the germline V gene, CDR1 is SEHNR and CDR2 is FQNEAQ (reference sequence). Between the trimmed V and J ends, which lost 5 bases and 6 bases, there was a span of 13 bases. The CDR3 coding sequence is TGTGCCAGCAGCCCCCGACAGGCGGATGGCTACACCTTC. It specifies CASSPRQADGYTF.

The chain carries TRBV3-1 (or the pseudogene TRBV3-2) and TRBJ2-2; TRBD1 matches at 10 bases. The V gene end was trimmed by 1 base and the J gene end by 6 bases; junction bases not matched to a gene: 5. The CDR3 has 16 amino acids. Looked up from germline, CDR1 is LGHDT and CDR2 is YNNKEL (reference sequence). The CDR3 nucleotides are TGTGCCAGCAGCCAAGCCGGGACAGGGGAACCCGGGGAGCTGTTTTTT. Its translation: CASSQAGTGEPGELFF.

DNA of the CDR3: TGTGCCAGCAGCCTAGAAGTTGGGGAGACCCAGTACTTC. Translation: CASSLEVGETQYF. This chain connects TRBV7-3 to TRBJ2-5, with no clear D. Trimming pared 5 bases from V and 5 bases from J, leaving 12 bases between. The CDR3 has 13 amino acids. From germline, CDR1 is SGHTA and CDR2 FQGTGA.